Presented here are 9 T cell receptor beta chains from one specimen sequenced in a study of identical twins. TCRdb ran MiXCR on the 5' RACE reads and lists one entry per CDR3 protein. The sample carries about 240,000 distinct CDR3 sequences, about 10% recorded once. What was sequenced was memory T cells sorted from blood. The source of these receptors is a man in his fifties or sixties in good health.

This clonotype was seen ten or more times. The rearrangement joins TRBV4-3 to TRBJ2-3, with 7 bases that match TRBD2. Per germline, CDR1 LGHNA and CDR2 YSLEER. V trimming: 1 base; J trimming: 2 bases; junction bases outside the gene matches: 12. The CDR3 is 18 amino acids. The CDR3 is CASSQGLWASGNTDTQYF. CDR3 DNA: TGCGCCAGCAGCCAAGGACTCTGGGCTAGCGGAAACACAGATACGCAGTATTTT.

There are many counts of this clonotype. The gene calls are TRBV20-1 and TRBJ2-1, with D unclear. In germline, CDR1 is DFQATT, CDR2 SNEGSKA (reference sequence). CDR3 length: 14 residues. V lost 6 bases and J 0 bases, leaving 12 bases between the germline ends. CDR3 nucleotides: TGCAGTGCGAGCCACTTAAGCTCCTACAATGAGCAGTTCTTC. It is translated as CSASHLSSYNEQFF.

This clonotype was detected only a few times. V is TRBV7-2 and J is TRBJ2-7; TRBD1 aligns across 7 bases. This CDR3 comprises 15 residues. Germline CDR1 reads SGHTA; CDR2 reads FQGNSA. The V segment lost 5 bases and the J segment 2 bases; nucleotides outside the gene matches: 9. CDR3 sequence: CASSRFQRGPYEQYF. The CDR3 DNA reads as TGTGCCAGCAGCCGATTTCAGAGGGGGCCCTACGAGCAGTACTTC.

CDR3 region: CAISDPGSIYGYTF. The CDR3 bases are TGTGCCATCAGTGATCCGGGTTCGATCTATGGCTACACCTTC. The J gene is TRBJ1-2, the V gene TRBV10-3; D unresolved. Germline assignment: CDR1 ENHRY and CDR2 SYGVKD. This CDR3 has 14 amino acids. Deletions cut 3 bases from V and 4 bases from J, with 12 bases between.

V is TRBV6-1 and J is TRBJ2-7; 7 bases line up with TRBD1. Germline V CDR1 and CDR2: MNHNS, SASEGT. The CDR3 is 15 residues long. Trimming removed 6 bases from V and 2 bases from J; junction bases left unmatched: 10. This chain's CDR3 is CASSQTGVSPYEQYF. The CDR3 DNA reads as TGTGCCAGCAGCCAAACAGGGGTCTCCCCCTACGAGCAGTACTTC.

This clonotype was observed many times. This chain links TRBV5-1 with TRBJ2-1; 9 bases fit TRBD2. Trimming at V came to 1 base and at J to 3 bases, leaving 5 bases not matched to a gene. The CDR3 runs 16 residues. In germline, CDR1 is SGHRS, CDR2 YFSETQ. The CDR3 loop reads CASSLIWREGYNEQFF. CDR3 nucleotide sequence: TGCGCCAGCAGCTTGATTTGGCGGGAGGGCTACAATGAGCAGTTCTTC. Full variable domain (remainder filled in from reference TRBV5-1 and TRBJ2-1): KAGVTQTPRYLIKTRGQQVTLSCSPISGHRSVSWYQQTPGQGLQFLFEYFSETQRNKGNFPGRFSGRQFSNSRSEMNVSTLELGDSALYLCASSLIWREGYNEQFFGPGTRLTVL.

CDR3 amino acids: CASSFPPGGYTF. In DNA, the CDR3 is TGTGCCAGCAGTTTCCCCCCGGGGGGCTACACCTTC. The J gene is TRBJ1-2, the V gene TRBV28; D remains unclear. The CDR3 runs to 12 residues. CDR1 is MDHEN, CDR2 SYDVKM, per germline. Deletions cut 3 bases from V and 8 bases from J, with 10 bases between.

The rearrangement links TRBV20-1 to TRBJ1-5, with 9 bases lining up with TRBD1. CDR3 size: 15 residues. Losses at the gene ends were 7 bases for V and 0 bases for J; bases not matched to a gene: 7. Germline loops: CDR1 DFQATT, CDR2 SNEGSKA (reference sequence). The CDR3 sequence is CSVGTGRYSNQPQHF. The CDR3 region has the DNA TGCAGTGTTGGGACAGGGAGGTATAGCAATCAGCCCCAGCATTTT.

The rearrangement joins TRBV12-3 or TRBV12-4 to TRBJ1-6, with D possibly being TRBD1 (5 bases). Between the trimmed V and J ends, which lost 2 bases and 0 bases, there was a span of 14 bases. This CDR3 contains 18 residues. This chain's CDR3 is CASSLRLGGSSYNSPLHF. Here the CDR3 DNA reads TGTGCCAGCAGTTTAAGGTTGGGGGGGAGCTCCTATAATTCACCCCTCCACTTT.